The clone carrying this T cell receptor (beta chain) was observed a few times. This specimen belongs to a study of blood T cell repertoires in COVID-19. Study summary: Acute-phase and convalescent COVID-19 samples originated in the United States, Italy and Spain. Sample material is recorded as cDNA or gDNA derived from T cells, B-cell-depleted T cells, or PBMCs.

With 6 bases clipped from V and 2 bases from J, the junction kept 4 bases outside the gene matches. CDR3 length: 15 amino acids. Germline lookup yields CDR1 MNHEY and CDR2 SVGEGT. The authors' processing: Reference gene primers were amplified, and this amplification served to estimate nucleated cell counts. Generated by immunoSEQ multiplex PCR, the TCRdb table keeps only in-frame clones and is missing some. V and J calls and clone size are those listed in that table; D and trimming were worked out from the DNA. The sample has 90,000 to 130,000 clones; 55% to 75% are singletons. This chain connects TRBV6-2 or TRBV6-3 to TRBJ2-3, with 11 bases matching TRBD2. This TCR was recovered from a woman aged 40 to 50 with acute or convalescent COVID-19. Sequenced material: peripheral blood. DNA for the CDR3: TGTGCCAGCAGCCGACTAGCGGGGTACACAGATACGCAGTATTTT. This encodes CASSRLAGYTDTQYF.